A selection of T cell receptor beta chains follows, all from one sample in a study of glioma-infiltrating T cells after dendritic cell vaccination. TCRdb's copy holds only in-frame clones and misses some; the assay was immunoSEQ multiplex PCR. Counted here are under 130,000 clones, 90% occurring once; the ten biggest clones make up approximately 2.7%. The sample consisted of blood, taken after dendritic cell vaccination. These receptor sequences come from a human donor with glioblastoma. Both conserved end residues are part of each CDR3. D genes are given only for firm matches. Size is omitted from some rows. Given values are once, few, many or a class for expanded clones.

V gene	D gene	clone size	J gene	CDR3 protein	CDR3 DNA
TRBV25-1	NA	NA	TRBJ1-2	CASSVWGEDGYTF	TGTGCCAGCAGTGTATGGGGGGAGGATGGCTACACCTTC
TRBV5-6	TRBD2	NA	TRBJ2-7	CASSSPGTSGRDEQYF	TGTGCCAGCAGCTCTCCCGGGACTAGCGGGAGGGACGAGCAGTACTTC
TRBV5-1	TRBD1	NA	TRBJ2-1	CASSLTGGSYNEQFF	TGCGCCAGCAGCTTGACAGGGGGCTCCTACAATGAGCAGTTCTTC
TRBV5-4	NA	NA	TRBJ1-3	CASSFGGNSGNTIYF	TGTGCCAGCAGCTTTGGGGGGAACTCTGGAAACACCATATATTTT
TRBV5-4	NA	NA	TRBJ2-3	CASSTLRGDTQYF	TGTGCCAGCAGCACGTTACGGGGGGATACGCAGTATTTT
TRBV19	TRBD2	NA	TRBJ2-1	CASSNGLAGNEQFF	TGTGCCAGTAGTAACGGACTAGCGGGGAATGAGCAGTTCTTC
TRBV30	NA	NA	TRBJ2-7	CAWSGEVLYEQYF	TGTGCCTGGAGTGGAGAGGTACTCTACGAGCAGTACTTC
TRBV19	NA	NA	TRBJ1-2	CASSGGVRGYTF	TGTGCCAGTAGTGGAGGGGTCCGTGGCTACACCTTC
TRBV9	TRBD2	few	TRBJ2-3	CASSVRSSGGTDTQYF	TGTGCCAGCAGCGTTAGGAGTAGCGGGGGCACAGATACGCAGTATTTT
TRBV2	NA	NA	TRBJ1-5	CASSERDSPINQPQHF	TGTGCCAGCAGCGAAAGGGACTCCCCAATTAATCAGCCCCAGCATTTT
TRBV9	TRBD1	NA	TRBJ1-6	CASSDGHSGQGNSPLHF	TGTGCCAGCAGCGATGGACATTCAGGACAGGGGAATTCACCCCTCCACTTT
TRBV7-2	NA	few	TRBJ2-1	CASSLDGGPTSYNEQFF	TGTGCCAGCAGCTTAGACGGGGGGCCAACTTCCTACAATGAGCAGTTCTTC
TRBV5-8	NA	NA	TRBJ1-4	CASSFLTNEKLFF	TGTGCCAGCAGCTTCCTAACTAATGAAAAACTGTTTTTT
TRBV12-5	TRBD2	NA	TRBJ2-7	CASGLSGRDEQYF	TGTGCTAGTGGCCTTAGCGGGAGGGACGAGCAGTACTTC
TRBV2	TRBD1	NA	TRBJ1-5	CASNQGEGPNQPQHF	TGTGCCAGCAACCAGGGGGAAGGCCCTAATCAGCCCCAGCATTTT
TRBV5-8	TRBD2	NA	TRBJ2-2	CASSLGAGVHTGELFF	TGTGCCAGCAGCTTGGGGGCGGGAGTTCACACCGGGGAGCTGTTTTTT
TRBV16	NA	few	TRBJ1-4	CASSQWAMEKLFF	TGTGCCAGCAGCCAATGGGCCATGGAAAAACTGTTTTTT
TRBV6-1	TRBD1	NA	TRBJ2-7	CASSEGGQGNEQYF	TGTGCCAGCAGTGAAGGGGGACAGGGCAACGAGCAGTACTTC
TRBV11-2	TRBD1	NA	TRBJ2-7	CASSKDRGVPYEQYF	TGTGCCAGCAGCAAGGACAGGGGAGTCCCCTACGAGCAGTACTTC
TRBV7-3	TRBD1	NA	TRBJ1-1	CASSPGSGTGNTEAFF	TGTGCCAGCAGCCCGGGGTCCGGGACAGGGAACACTGAAGCTTTCTTT
TRBV7-9	NA	few	TRBJ1-1	CASRLLREETEAFF	TGTGCCAGCAGACTCCTCCGGGAGGAGACTGAAGCTTTCTTT
TRBV11-3	TRBD2	NA	TRBJ2-1	CASSEGLAGAANEQFF	TGTGCCAGCAGCGAGGGATTAGCGGGAGCTGCGAATGAGCAGTTCTTC
TRBV5-1	TRBD1	NA	TRBJ2-7	CASSWDSDSSYEQYF	TGCGCCAGCAGCTGGGACAGCGATAGCTCCTACGAGCAGTACTTC
TRBV2	TRBD1	NA	TRBJ2-7	CASSRQGKQYF	TGTGCCAGCAGTCGACAGGGGAAGCAGTACTTC
TRBV6-5	NA	NA	TRBJ1-1	CASSKQANTEAFF	TGTGCCAGCAGTAAGCAAGCGAACACTGAAGCTTTCTTT
TRBV2	NA	NA	TRBJ1-4	CASSDKSGEKLFF	TGTGCCAGCAGTGATAAGTCAGGGGAAAAACTGTTTTTT
TRBV9	NA	NA	TRBJ2-2	CASSARPGFPNTGELFF	TGTGCCAGCAGCGCCAGACCAGGGTTTCCGAACACCGGGGAGCTGTTTTTT
TRBV4-1	NA	few	TRBJ2-7	CASSQATGQNYEQYF	TGCGCCAGCAGCCAAGCGACCGGACAGAACTACGAGCAGTACTTC
TRBV25-1	NA	NA	TRBJ1-3	CASSEPGVDTIYF	TGTGCCAGCAGTGAGCCCGGGGTGGACACCATATATTTT
TRBV5-1	TRBD2	NA	TRBJ2-1	CASSFEGTTSGDEQFF	TGCGCCAGCAGCTTCGAGGGGACGACTAGCGGGGATGAGCAGTTCTTC
TRBV6-4	TRBD2	NA	TRBJ2-1	CASSDWSGGYNEQFF	TGTGCCAGCAGTGACTGGTCGGGAGGCTACAATGAGCAGTTCTTC
TRBV5-4	NA	NA	TRBJ1-2	CASSSPGTYGYTF	TGTGCCAGCAGCTCCCCCGGGACTTATGGCTACACCTTC
TRBV10-3	TRBD2	NA	TRBJ2-3	CAISVAGDRPDTQYF	TGTGCCATCAGTGTAGCGGGAGACCGCCCAGATACGCAGTATTTT
TRBV5-1	NA	few	TRBJ1-1	CASNHDWGDLAEAFF	TGCGCCAGCAACCATGACTGGGGGGACCTCGCTGAAGCTTTCTTT
TRBV9	TRBD1	NA	TRBJ2-5	CASSVQGAKETQYF	TGTGCCAGCAGCGTCCAGGGGGCGAAGGAGACCCAGTACTTC
TRBV7-9	TRBD1	NA	TRBJ1-6	CASRDTGGSSPLHF	TGTGCCAGCAGGGATACAGGGGGATCTTCACCCCTCCACTTT
TRBV5-5	TRBD1	NA	TRBJ1-6	CASSLAGGRAPLHF	TGTGCCAGCAGCTTGGCAGGGGGCAGGGCACCCCTCCACTTT
TRBV5-1	NA	NA	TRBJ1-1	CASRGQANMNTEAFF	TGCGCCAGCAGGGGGCAGGCGAACATGAACACTGAAGCTTTCTTT
TRBV30	NA	NA	TRBJ2-7	CAWSVPGGSYEQYF	TGTGCCTGGAGTGTCCCCGGAGGTTCCTACGAGCAGTACTTC
TRBV19	NA	NA	TRBJ1-5	CASSISGNQPQHF	TGTGCCAGTAGTATCTCCGGGAATCAGCCCCAGCATTTT
TRBV13	NA	NA	TRBJ2-2	CASSRRNTGELFF	TGTGCCAGCAGCCGGAGAAACACCGGGGAGCTGTTTTTT
TRBV7-8	NA	NA	TRBJ2-5	CASSLSTRTETQYF	TGTGCCAGCAGCCTATCGACTCGAACAGAGACCCAGTACTTC
TRBV6-1	NA	NA	TRBJ1-3	CASSQTSGNTIYF	TGTGCCAGCAGTCAAACTTCTGGAAACACCATATATTTT
TRBV10-3	NA	NA	TRBJ2-1	CAISESRGNEQFF	TGTGCCATCAGTGAGTCGAGAGGCAATGAGCAGTTCTTC
TRBV30	TRBD1	NA	TRBJ2-5	CAWSVPGQGAGKTQYF	TGTGCCTGGAGTGTACCGGGACAGGGGGCGGGGAAGACCCAGTACTTC
TRBV7-2	NA	NA	TRBJ1-1	CASSSTVLFFF	TGTGCCAGCAGCTCAACGGTCCTTTTTTTCTTT
TRBV18	TRBD1	NA	TRBJ1-5	CASSPPSPGQGSLPQHF	TGTGCCAGCTCACCACCATCTCCCGGACAGGGCTCCTTACCCCAGCATTTT
TRBV6-1	TRBD2	NA	TRBJ2-7	CASSEWLAGGAYEQYF	TGTGCCAGCAGTGAATGGCTAGCGGGAGGGGCCTACGAGCAGTACTTC
TRBV4-1	TRBD1	NA	TRBJ1-6	CASSQEGDRVSPLHF	TGCGCCAGCAGCCAAGAAGGGGACAGGGTTTCACCCCTCCACTTT
TRBV28	NA	NA	TRBJ2-3	CASSLAGAQLKDTQYF	TGTGCCAGCAGTTTAGCAGGGGCACAACTAAAGGATACGCAGTATTTT
TRBV5-4	NA	NA	TRBJ1-3	CASSLGGGSLSGNTIYF	TGTGCCAGCAGCTTGGGCGGCGGTTCTCTCTCTGGAAACACCATATATTTT
TRBV27	TRBD1	NA	TRBJ1-5	CASSNRGLGNQPQHF	TGTGCCAGCAGTAACAGGGGACTTGGGAATCAGCCCCAGCATTTT
TRBV5-8	NA	NA	TRBJ1-3	CASSFGDFSGNTIYF	TGTGCCAGCAGCTTCGGAGATTTCTCTGGAAACACCATATATTTT
TRBV4-2	TRBD1	NA	TRBJ1-3	CASSQPGQVHSGNTIYF	TGTGCCAGCAGCCAGCCGGGACAGGTCCACTCTGGAAACACCATATATTTT
TRBV10-1	TRBD1	NA	TRBJ2-3	CASSEDRGSTDTQYF	TGCGCCAGCAGTGAGGACAGGGGGTCCACAGATACGCAGTATTTT